The source of this TCR beta chain is a study of long-term antiretroviral therapy in people with HIV (dated by TCRdb to between 2021 and 2024). Background for the entire study: The earliest samples were collected roughly a decade before the 2015 WHO recommendation for immediate ART, at a time when ART was usually postponed until CD4 counts fell. This retrospective serial study examined whether starting ART and sustained HIV suppression were associated with changes in the composition and diversity of the TRB repertoire in peripheral blood. The cohort contributed about 180 cryopreserved PBMC samples from 30 adults with confirmed HIV infection, collected serially over a mean of approximately 6 years (range 1-12). About 40% of the roughly 30 participants with HIV were female. No cross-contamination during QIAcube processing was shown when test extractions of a monoclonal T-cell line were performed alongside about 30 polyclonal samples.

About this clone: Its specific antigen is unknown. One base away there is no much larger clone; base qualities are not given.

Sequencing of the TRB variable region was done with the immunoSEQ hsTCRB v3.0 assay at survey level resolution. The targeted TRB sequencing depth was roughly 40,000-50,000 T-cell genomes per sample. TRB libraries were pooled and sequenced on an Illumina MiSeq using a v3 150-cycle kit. The paper's data handling went like this. Analysis of repertoires was carried out in R inside a reproducible Nextflow workflow spanning QC, data transformation and analysis. LymphoSeq2, an R package for AIRR-Seq data exploration, was used to implement custom analyses. After excluding a few samples that yielded fewer than 5000 total TRB sequences, 188 HIV repertoires remained for analysis. Of the roughly 180 retained HIV repertoires, over 55 were collected before and under 150 after ART initiation. Each repertoire was downsampled to 5000 TRB nucleotide sequences, and summary statistics were averaged across 100 downsampling iterations. The analysis kept only TRB sequences whose CDR3 regions were at least seven amino acids long. Diversity was measured with a Shannon entropy-derived clonality score and the Gini coefficient. In the repertoire networks, any two of the top 5000 CDR3 amino acid sequences were linked whenever the two sequences differed by an edit distance of one. GLIPH2 predicted antigen specificity groups and MHC restriction for TRB CDR3 amino acid sequences. Known CMV, EBV, HIV or tissue antigen associations were flagged by matching CDR3 amino acid sequences against VDJdb and McPAS-TCR. Pre-ART, post-ART and control groups were compared with Wilcoxon signed-rank tests and Holm-Bonferroni correction. The clones in this table, taken by TCRdb from immuneACCESS, are in-frame only. Not every clone is retained; where verified, under half of the shortfall comes from an unresolved V gene, and the cause of the rest is unknown. That table gives V, J and clone size, and the DNA gave D and trimming. In all, the sample holds under 30,000 clones, and 81% of those were seen once. Of the sample, 15% to 20% is held by the ten largest clones.

General study outcomes and caveats: Expanded TRB clones identified before ART initiation dominated the repertoire at all time points, although this dominance fluctuated and declined in many PLHIV after ART. Owing to limited PBMC availability, only the TCR beta chain was sequenced, without alpha chain pairing. Inferences about post-ART repertoire changes were limited because no data were available on ART adherence, viral resistance or therapy changes. Because pre-ART samples had limited cell numbers, unsorted PBMC were profiled rather than sorted CD4+ and CD8+ T cells. CDR3 length ranges in HIV repertoires were narrower than in controls, and network structure suggested an antigen-experienced repertoire with only a slight naive shift after ART. ART initiation was associated with a significant increase in TRB diversity, but diversity stayed significantly below transplant donor controls even after long-term ART. The samples span the years 2004 to 2017, and the ART regimens used at that time may not be as effective as current regimens.

Inclusion was restricted to participants for whom at least one PBMC sample before ART initiation and at least two post-ART samples were available. Treatment was received in the United States of America by all participants with HIV. Before DNA extraction, cryopreserved samples of roughly 1-10 million PBMC were thawed and washed. At the time of the earliest PBMC sample, participants with HIV were aged between about 20 and 55 years. PBMC samples were contributed by each participant from 1-4 timepoints before ART initiation and 2-8 timepoints after ART initiation, with a median of 7 samples. Serial HIV viral load, CD4+ T-cell count, ART history and demographic data were obtained for every participant. Genomic DNA was extracted from unsorted PBMC with a Qiagen kit on a QIAcube, with processing performed in batches of 12 samples. There are 12 amino acids in the CDR3, from cysteine to phenylalanine inclusive. Only the CDR3 DNA stays, 36 bases, in frame from base 1. CDR1 and CDR2 were assigned from the germline V gene (reference sequence) as PRHDT and FYEKMQ. Compared with germline, V lacks 5 bases and J lacks 4 bases; bases without a gene match: 2.

The sequence links TRBV13 to TRBJ2-7; 7 middle bases align to TRBD1. The input for sequencing was unsorted PBMCs, taken at the start of antiretroviral therapy, before treatment. This clonotype originated in a woman under 30 with HIV. The DNA reads TGTGCCAGCAGCGGGGACAGTTACGAGCAGTACTTC. Its translation reads: CASSGDSYEQYF.